The next 15 T cell receptor beta chains were all read from a single sample in a study of CD8+CD57+ T cells in acquired aplastic anemia. Genomic DNA constituted the template upon which TCR beta VDJ and CDR3 profiling was performed. MiXCR was run by TCRdb on the reads, yielding one entry per CDR3 protein. The sample has around 190,000 distinct CDR3 sequences, roughly 56% seen once. The sequencing sample was made of sorted CD4+, CD8+, or CD8+CD57+ T cells (not recorded which) from PBMCs. These TCRs come from a human donor in good health, serving as a control.

At least ten counts were recorded for this clonotype. The chain joins TRBV4-2 to TRBJ1-1; 8 bases line up with TRBD1. This CDR3 has 15 amino acids. The V and J ends lost 4 bases and 3 bases, in that order; junction bases with no gene match: 7. Germline V gene data show CDR1 as LGHNA and CDR2 as YNFKEQ. The CDR3 is CASSPLTGADTEAFF. CDR3 DNA sequence: TGTGCCAGCAGCCCATTGACAGGGGCCGACACTGAAGCTTTCTTT.

This clonotype was found a few times. This chain connects TRBV27 to TRBJ1-2, with 12 bases fitting TRBD1. The CDR3 has 18 amino acids. Germline V gene lookup returns CDR1 MNHEY and CDR2 SMNVEV (reference sequence). The V and J ends lost 5 bases and 4 bases, in that order; junction bases with no gene match: 14. DNA for the CDR3: TGTGCCAGCAGTGCCTCCGGGACAGGGGGCTTGAGTGGCTATGGCTACACCTTC. As protein: CASSASGTGGLSGYGYTF.

The V call is TRBV9, the J call TRBJ1-2; TRBD1 might be the D (6 bases). Germline loops: CDR1 SGDLS, CDR2 YYNGEE. The CDR3 is made up of 12 amino acids. Trimming removed 0 bases at V and 12 bases at J, with 12 bases between. The CDR3 reads CASSVVGGMNTF. The CDR3 DNA reads TGTGCCAGCAGCGTAGTAGGGGGGATGAACACCTTC.

This rearrangement joins TRBV15 to TRBJ2-1, with 9 bases aligning to TRBD2. Germline CDR1 and CDR2: LNHNV and YYDKDF (reference sequence). The CDR3 is 16 residues long. V was clipped by 0 bases and J by 5 bases; unmatched bases: 5. The CDR3 sequence: CATSREGSGGNNEQFF. The CDR3 DNA sequence: TGTGCCACCAGCAGAGAAGGTAGCGGGGGAAACAATGAGCAGTTCTTC.

At least ten counts were recorded for this clonotype. The chain couples TRBV4-1 to TRBJ2-7; 13 bases align to TRBD2. V trimming: 4 bases; J trimming: 3 bases; junction bases outside the gene matches: 6. From germline, CDR1 is MGHRA and CDR2 YSYEKL. This CDR3 has 16 residues. The CDR3 protein is CASSPQGLAGNYEQYF. For the CDR3, the DNA is TGCGCCAGCAGCCCACAGGGACTAGCGGGAAACTACGAGCAGTACTTC.

The chain combines TRBV18 with TRBJ1-4; a weak D match, TRBD1 (5 bases). CDR1 and CDR2 (germline): KGHSH, LQKENI. V was shortened by 4 bases and J by 5 bases, with 14 bases between the two germline ends. This CDR3 has 15 residues. The CDR3 protein is CASSRGPIGNEKLFF. In nucleotides, the CDR3 is TGTGCCAGCTCACGGGGACCCATCGGGAATGAAAAACTGTTTTTT.

This sequence joins TRBV19 and TRBJ2-3, with 10 bases identical to TRBD2. V trimming: 4 bases; J trimming: 4 bases; junction bases outside the gene matches: 8. Germline-derived CDR1 and CDR2 are LNHDA and SQIVND (reference sequence). CDR3 length: 16 residues. CDR3: CASSSSGGTWADTQYF. The CDR3 region has the DNA TGTGCCAGTAGTAGTAGCGGGGGGACATGGGCAGATACGCAGTATTTT. Drawing the rest from reference TRBV19 and TRBJ2-3, the complete variable domain is DGGITQSPKYLFRKEGQNVTLSCEQNLNHDAMYWYRQDPGQGLRLIYYSQIVNDFQKGDIAEGYSVSREKKESFPLTVTSAQKNPTAFYLCASSSSGGTWADTQYFGPGTRLTVL.

V gene TRBV19 combines with J gene TRBJ1-5; D perhaps matches TRBD1 (5 bases). This CDR3 has 13 residues. Trimming removed 7 bases at V and 4 bases at J, with 11 bases between. Germline CDR1 reads LNHDA; CDR2 reads SQIVND (reference sequence). The DNA of the CDR3 is TGTGCCAGTAATTACGACAGTAATCAGCCCCAGCATTTT. Protein sequence: CASNYDSNQPQHF. Looking up the rest from reference TRBV19 and TRBJ1-5 gives the full variable domain: DGGITQSPKYLFRKEGQNVTLSCEQNLNHDAMYWYRQDPGQGLRLIYYSQIVNDFQKGDIAEGYSVSREKKESFPLTVTSAQKNPTAFYLCASNYDSNQPQHFGDGTRLSIL.

This clonotype has a count of ten or more. This chain joins TRBV6-1 and TRBJ1-6; no firm D call. The CDR3 consists of 17 residues. Germline lookup yields CDR1 MNHNS and CDR2 SASEGT. V dropped 4 bases and J dropped 1 base, with 14 bases sitting between them. CDR3 DNA: TGTGCCAGCAGTGCACTTACCGGGAGATCCTATAATTCACCCCTCCACTTT. It specifies CASSALTGRSYNSPLHF.

Regarding this clonotype: Mismatch with germline at one junction end may stem from a read error. V is TRBV7-9 and J is TRBJ2-1; 7 bases are a match to TRBD1. The germline V gene encodes CDR1 SEHNR and CDR2 FQNEAQ (reference sequence). This CDR3 is built from 13 residues. The CDR3 DNA sequence: TGTGCCAGCAGCTCGGGACAGTGGAATGAGCAGTCCTTC. This gives the protein CASSSGQWNEQSF.

CDR3 coding DNA: TGTGCCACCAGCAGAGTAGGGGGCTACGGCTACACCTTC. This codes for CATSRVGGYGYTF. The J gene is TRBJ1-2, the V gene TRBV15; the match to TRBD1 covers 7 bases. Per the germline V gene, CDR1 is LNHNV and CDR2 is YYDKDF (reference sequence). With V trimmed by 1 base and J by 8 bases, 4 bases remained unmatched. CDR3 length: 13 residues. Using reference TRBV15 and TRBJ1-2 for the parts outside the CDR3, the full variable domain is DAMVIQNPRYQVTQFGKPVTLSCSQTLNHNVMYWYQQKSSQAPKLLFHYYDKDFNNEADTPDNFQSRRPNTSFCFLDIRSPGLGDTAMYLCATSRVGGYGYTFGSGTRLTVV.

A note on this clonotype: One base away lies a much larger clone, so this may be a sequencing read error. The chain links TRBV4-1 to TRBJ1-3; D is undetermined. The CDR3 length is 14 residues. The germline V gene has CDR1 MGHRA and CDR2 YSYEKL. CDR3 sequence reads: CASSQGFRGSTIYF. CDR3 in DNA: TGCGCCAGCAGCCAAGGGTTTCGGGGAAGCACCATATATTTT.

This clonotype was observed a handful of times. The CDR3 spells CASSLRGTGGNEQFF. The CDR3 nucleotides read TGTGCCAGCAGCTTACGAGGGACAGGGGGCAATGAGCAGTTCTTC. V and J are TRBV11-3 and TRBJ2-1; TRBD1 matches 11 bases. From germline, CDR1 is SGHNT and CDR2 YENEEA. The CDR3 has 15 residues. Losses at the gene ends were 2 bases for V and 6 bases for J; bases not matched to a gene: 3.

The rearrangement links TRBV7-8 to TRBJ2-7; 10 bases line up with TRBD1. With V trimmed by 5 bases and J by 0 bases, 7 bases remained unmatched. The CDR3 covers 16 residues. Germline-derived CDR1 and CDR2 are SGHVS and FQNEAQ. The CDR3 region is CASSGAGTGVSYEQYF. The CDR3 DNA follows: TGTGCCAGCAGCGGCGCCGGGACAGGGGTCTCCTACGAGCAGTACTTC.

In this sample, this clonotype turned up a few times. A much larger clone lies one base from this, so it may be a read error. The chain employs TRBV5-1 and TRBJ2-5, with unresolved D. Germline V CDR1 and CDR2: SGHRS, YFSETQ. The CDR3 loop spans 13 amino acids. This CDR3 is CASNLDPGETQYF. The CDR3 region has the DNA TGCGCCAGCAACTTGGATCCCGGAGAGACCCAGTACTTC.